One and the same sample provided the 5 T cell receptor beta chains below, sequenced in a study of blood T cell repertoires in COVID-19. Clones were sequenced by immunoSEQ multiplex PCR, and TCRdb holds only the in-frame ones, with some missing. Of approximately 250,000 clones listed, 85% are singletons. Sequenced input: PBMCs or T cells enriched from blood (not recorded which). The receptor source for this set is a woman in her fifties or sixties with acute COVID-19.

The DNA for the CDR3 is TGTGCCAGCAGCAAGGGTCTACAGGGGGCCTACAATGAGCAGTTCTTC. Translation: CASSKGLQGAYNEQFF. The chain joins TRBV5-4 to TRBJ2-1; 8 bases are shared with TRBD1. This CDR3 contains 16 residues. Per the germline V gene, CDR1 is SGHNT and CDR2 is YYREEE (reference sequence). V shed 4 bases, J shed 2 bases, and the junction held 8 bases outside the gene matches.

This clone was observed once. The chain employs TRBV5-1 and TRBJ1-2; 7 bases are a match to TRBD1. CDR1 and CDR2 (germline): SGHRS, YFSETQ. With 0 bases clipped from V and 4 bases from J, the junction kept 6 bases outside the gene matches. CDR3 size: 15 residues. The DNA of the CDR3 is TGCGCCAGCAGCTTGGTAAGGGGGCCGAGCTATGGCTACACCTTC. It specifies CASSLVRGPSYGYTF. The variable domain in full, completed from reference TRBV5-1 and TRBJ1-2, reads KAGVTQTPRYLIKTRGQQVTLSCSPISGHRSVSWYQQTPGQGLQFLFEYFSETQRNKGNFPGRFSGRQFSNSRSEMNVSTLELGDSALYLCASSLVRGPSYGYTFGSGTRLTVV.

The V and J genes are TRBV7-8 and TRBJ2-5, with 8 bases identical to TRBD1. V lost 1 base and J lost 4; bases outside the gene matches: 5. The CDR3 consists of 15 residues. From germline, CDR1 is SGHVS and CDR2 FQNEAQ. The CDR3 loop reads CASSLEGTGRETQYF. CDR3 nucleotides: TGTGCCAGCAGCTTAGAAGGGACAGGTCGAGAGACCCAGTACTTC.

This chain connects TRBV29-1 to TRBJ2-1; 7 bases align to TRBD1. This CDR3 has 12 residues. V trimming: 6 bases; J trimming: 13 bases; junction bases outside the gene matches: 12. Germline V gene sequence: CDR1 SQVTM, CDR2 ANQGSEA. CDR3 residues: CSVREGAGEQFF. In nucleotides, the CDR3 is TGCAGCGTCCGAGAGGGGGCTGGGGAACAGTTCTTC.

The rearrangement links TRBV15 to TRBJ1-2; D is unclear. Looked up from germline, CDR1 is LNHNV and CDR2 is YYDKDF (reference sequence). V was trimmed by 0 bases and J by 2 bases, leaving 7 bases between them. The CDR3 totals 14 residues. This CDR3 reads CATSREGGNYGYTF. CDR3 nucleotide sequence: TGTGCCACCAGCAGAGAAGGAGGGAACTATGGCTACACCTTC.